The text below deals with one T cell receptor beta chain. TCRdb fed the RT-PCR reads into MiXCR, producing one record per CDR3 protein. Among some 500,000 distinct CDR3 sequences listed, over 10% were seen once. The data stem from a study of response to subunit inactivated influenza vaccine. This clonotype was sampled from a man aged 45-60 years who received an inactivated influenza vaccine. This material consisted of PBMCs from blood, taken roughly 48 days after vaccination.

Here the CDR3 reads CASSRRVMGHEEQYF. Here the CDR3 DNA reads TGTGCCAGCAGCCGTAGAGTGATGGGGCACGAAGAGCAGTACTTC. The V gene is TRBV7-9, the J gene TRBJ2-7; TRBD1 is a possible D gene (5 bases). Germline V lookup: CDR1 SEHNR, CDR2 FQNEAQ (reference sequence). With 5 bases removed from V and 7 bases from J, the gap between germline ends came to 21 bases. The CDR3 length is 15 residues.